This is a list of T cell receptor beta chains from one sample in a study of blood T cell repertoires in COVID-19. Measured with immunoSEQ multiplex PCR; TCRdb has only the in-frame clones, and not every one. This table holds about 62,000 clones, around 80% found once. The sample consisted of peripheral blood. The receptors were gathered from a human donor in a cohort sampled during active COVID-19. Both conserved end residues are part of each CDR3. Fields, in order: CDR3 DNA, CDR3 protein, V gene, CDR3 length, J gene, clone size, D gene. D genes are given only for firm matches. For some rows the clone size is stated as once, few or many, or as a class when expanded; others skip it.

TGTGCCAGCAGCTTGGGGACAGGGGGCGCTAACATTCAGTACTTC	CASSLGTGGANIQYF	TRBV5-4	15	TRBJ2-4	-	TRBD1
TGTGCCCCCGCGTCCCCTGGGGCCAACGTCCTGACTTTC	CAPASPGANVLTF	TRBV24-1	13	TRBJ2-6	-	-
TGTGCCAGCAGTTACCGCGCTAAATATAGCGGGAGGACTGGAGAGACCCAGTACTTC	CASSYRAKYSGRTGETQYF	TRBV6-7	19	TRBJ2-5	once	TRBD2
TGTGCCAGCAGCTCCCCGTTACTAGCGGGGGGGCCGTACAATGAGCAGTTCTTC	CASSSPLLAGGPYNEQFF	TRBV7-2	18	TRBJ2-1	-	TRBD2
TGTGCCAGCAGTTACCTCGGGGGCTCCTACAATGAGCAGTTCTTC	CASSYLGGSYNEQFF	TRBV6-5	15	TRBJ2-1	-	-
TGTGCCAGTAGTATGTCACTAGCGGAGGGCTCCTACAATGAGCAGTTCTTC	CASSMSLAEGSYNEQFF	TRBV19	17	TRBJ2-1	once	TRBD2
TGTGCCAGCAGCTTGGACTGGGGCAGGACCCAAGAGACCCAGTACTTC	CASSLDWGRTQETQYF	TRBV5-4	16	TRBJ2-5	-	-
TGTGCCAGCAGCTTAGGACAGGATACTACCCATGGCTACACCTTC	CASSLGQDTTHGYTF	TRBV7-9	15	TRBJ1-2	-	-
TGTGCCAGCAGCATCACAGGGGGAGGTGAGCAGTTCTTC	CASSITGGGEQFF	TRBV7-9	13	TRBJ2-1	-	TRBD1
TGCGCCAGCAAGACTAGCGGGTCCACCGGGGAGCTGTTTTTT	CASKTSGSTGELFF	TRBV10-2	14	TRBJ2-2	-	TRBD2
TGTGCCAGCACAAGCGGGAGGATAGTAACCGGGGAGCTGTTTTTT	CASTSGRIVTGELFF	TRBV6-8	15	TRBJ2-2	-	TRBD2
TGTGCCAGCAGACCGGACAGGACGAATTCACCCCTCCACTTT	CASRPDRTNSPLHF	TRBV27	14	TRBJ1-6	-	TRBD1
TGTGCCAGCAGTGAAAGGCTGGGTGCGAGCGGGGGGCTAGCCAAAAACATTCAGTACTTC	CASSERLGASGGLAKNIQYF	TRBV6-1	20	TRBJ2-4	-	TRBD2
TGCGCCAGCAGCCCCCGGGACACCTCCTACGAGCAGTACTTC	CASSPRDTSYEQYF	TRBV5-1	14	TRBJ2-7	-	-
TGTGCCAGCATCCGGGGGAGCACTGAAGCTTTCTTT	CASIRGSTEAFF	TRBV6-5	12	TRBJ1-1	-	-
TGTGCCAGCAGTTCGAGTAGGGGGGATACGCAGTATTTT	CASSSSRGDTQYF	TRBV27	13	TRBJ2-3	-	-
TGCGCCAGCAGCCAACCCTTAGACACAGGCCCCGGGGAGCTGTTTTTT	CASSQPLDTGPGELFF	TRBV4-1	16	TRBJ2-2	-	-
TGTGCCAGTAGTATAAGCGGGACTAGCGGGAGTGGGGGTACGCAGTATTTT	CASSISGTSGSGGTQYF	TRBV19	17	TRBJ2-3	-	TRBD2
TGTGCTAGTGGGCAGATCCGGACAGTCGAGGCCATGAACACTGAAGCTTTCTTT	CASGQIRTVEAMNTEAFF	TRBV12-5	18	TRBJ1-1	-	-
TGTGCCAGCAGCCAGCAGGGTGGGACCCAGTACTTC	CASSQQGGTQYF	TRBV16	12	TRBJ2-5	-	-
TGTGCCAGCAGCCAAGGACTAGCGGGAATGGAAGGGGAGCTGTTTTTT	CASSQGLAGMEGELFF	TRBV4-2	16	TRBJ2-2	few	TRBD2
TGCAGTGCTACTCAAGAGACCCAGTACTTC	CSATQETQYF	TRBV20-1	10	TRBJ2-5	-	-
TGTGCCAGTATTCCAGGACAGGCCCGCCACTATGGCTACACCTTC	CASIPGQARHYGYTF	TRBV19	15	TRBJ1-2	-	TRBD1
TGCAGCGTTACTTACAGGGTAAACGGCTACACCTTC	CSVTYRVNGYTF	TRBV29-1	12	TRBJ1-2	once	-
TGTGCCAGCAGTGTCATAACACACCGCTCTGGGGCCAACGTCCTGACTTTC	CASSVITHRSGANVLTF	TRBV27	17	TRBJ2-6	-	-
TGCGCCAGCAGCTTGGGCACCACGGATTCACCCCTCCACTTT	CASSLGTTDSPLHF	TRBV5-1	14	TRBJ1-6	-	-
TGTGCCAGTAGTCGACAGGGATATGGCTACACCTTC	CASSRQGYGYTF	TRBV19	12	TRBJ1-2	-	TRBD1
TGTGCCAGCAGCTTAACCATAGCGGACTACACAGATACGCAGTATTTT	CASSLTIADYTDTQYF	TRBV7-3	16	TRBJ2-3	-	-
TGTGCCAGCAGTTACGGACAGGGGGCTTATACGCAGTATTTT	CASSYGQGAYTQYF	TRBV6-5	14	TRBJ2-3	-	TRBD1
TGCGCCAGCAGCTTGGAATGGCGTCAGGGGGTGCACTTC	CASSLEWRQGVHF	TRBV5-1	13	TRBJ2-7	-	TRBD1
TGTGCCAGCAGTTATCAGCCGGGTCCAGATACGCAGTATTTT	CASSYQPGPDTQYF	TRBV6-5	14	TRBJ2-3	-	-
TGTGCCAGCAGCCAGGGGCTATATAGCAATCAGCCCCAGCATTTT	CASSQGLYSNQPQHF	TRBV6-2/TRBV6-3	15	TRBJ1-5	-	-
TGTGCCAGCAGTGAGGAGAGTAGCAATCAGCCCCAGCATTTT	CASSEESSNQPQHF	TRBV25-1	14	TRBJ1-5	-	-
TGCAGTGCTCAGGGTAACACTGAAGCTTTCTTT	CSAQGNTEAFF	TRBV20-1	11	TRBJ1-1	-	-
TGTGCCTCCCGGGGGGACCGGAGAGCGGGGAGATATGGCTACACCTTC	CASRGDRRAGRYGYTF	TRBV7-9	16	TRBJ1-2	-	-
TGTGCCAGCAATGGGGGCGCGTCCAATGAGCAGTTCTTC	CASNGGASNEQFF	TRBV6-5	13	TRBJ2-1	-	-
TGTGCCAGCAGCTTAGCAGGGGGCAATCAGCCCCAGCATTTT	CASSLAGGNQPQHF	TRBV11-2	14	TRBJ1-5	-	-
TGTGCCAGCAGTTGGACAGGCGAGACCCAGTACTTC	CASSWTGETQYF	TRBV12-3/TRBV12-4	12	TRBJ2-5	-	TRBD1
TGTGCCAGCAGCCTCAAATCTTCGGGACAGCATGGCTACACCTTC	CASSLKSSGQHGYTF	TRBV3-1/TRBV3-2	15	TRBJ1-2	once	TRBD1
TGCGCCAGCAGCTTGTTTAGCGGGGGGCCCGGTTTTAGTGAGCAGTTCTTC	CASSLFSGGPGFSEQFF	TRBV5-1	17	TRBJ2-1	-	TRBD2
TGTGCCAGCAGCCAAGGTTTTCTAGCGGGGGGAAATACAGATACGCAGTATTTT	CASSQGFLAGGNTDTQYF	TRBV3-1/TRBV3-2	18	TRBJ2-3	once	TRBD2